This T cell receptor (beta chain) was profiled in a study of cytomegalovirus exposure and HLA in healthy donors. Measured with immunoSEQ multiplex PCR; TCRdb has only the in-frame clones, and not every one. The table includes 140,000 to 150,000 clones, over 80% detected once. This CDR3 comprises 13 residues. V dropped 5 bases and J dropped 4; count of bases not matched to a gene: 4. The germline CDR1 and CDR2 sequences are MNHNS and SASEGT. The sequenced sample consisted of PBMCs. This TCR was sampled from a man aged 18 to 29 in good health and CMV-seropositive. This rearrangement joins TRBV6-1 to TRBJ2-5; 7 nucleotides agree with TRBD2. The CDR3 loop is CASSQRGIETQYF. CDR3 sequence (DNA): TGTGCCAGCAGTCAGCGGGGAATAGAGACCCAGTACTTC.